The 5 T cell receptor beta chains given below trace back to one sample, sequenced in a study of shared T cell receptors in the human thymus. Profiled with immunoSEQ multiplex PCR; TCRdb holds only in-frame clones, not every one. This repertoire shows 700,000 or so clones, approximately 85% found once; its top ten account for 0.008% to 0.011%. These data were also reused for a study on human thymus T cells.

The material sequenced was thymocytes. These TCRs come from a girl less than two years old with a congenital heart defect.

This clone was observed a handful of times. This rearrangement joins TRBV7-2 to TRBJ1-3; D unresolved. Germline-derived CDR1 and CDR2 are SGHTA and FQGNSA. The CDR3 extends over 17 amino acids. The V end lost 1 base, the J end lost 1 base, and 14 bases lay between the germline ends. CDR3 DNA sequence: TGTGCCAGCAGCTTAGTTTTAGCGGGGAGGTCTGGAAACACCATATATTTT. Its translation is CASSLVLAGRSGNTIYF.

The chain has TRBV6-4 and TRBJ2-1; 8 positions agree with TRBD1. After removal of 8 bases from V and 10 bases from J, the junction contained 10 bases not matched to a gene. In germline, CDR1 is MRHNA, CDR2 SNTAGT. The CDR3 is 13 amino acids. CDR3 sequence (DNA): TGTGCCAGCGGTAACACAGGGGGGAAAGAGCAGTTCTTC. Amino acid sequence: CASGNTGGKEQFF.

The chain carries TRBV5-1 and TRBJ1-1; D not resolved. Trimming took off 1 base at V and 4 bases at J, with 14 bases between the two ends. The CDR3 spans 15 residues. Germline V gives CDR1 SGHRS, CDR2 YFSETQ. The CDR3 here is CASSLPGLWSTEAFF. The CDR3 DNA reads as TGCGCCAGCAGCTTGCCGGGTCTCTGGAGCACTGAAGCTTTCTTT.

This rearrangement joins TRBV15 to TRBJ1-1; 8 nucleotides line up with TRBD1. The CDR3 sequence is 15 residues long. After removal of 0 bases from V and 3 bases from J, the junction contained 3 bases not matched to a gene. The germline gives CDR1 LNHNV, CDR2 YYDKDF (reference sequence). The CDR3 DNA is TGTGCCACCAGCAGAGACAGGGGGCTTTACACTGAAGCTTTCTTT. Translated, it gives CATSRDRGLYTEAFF.

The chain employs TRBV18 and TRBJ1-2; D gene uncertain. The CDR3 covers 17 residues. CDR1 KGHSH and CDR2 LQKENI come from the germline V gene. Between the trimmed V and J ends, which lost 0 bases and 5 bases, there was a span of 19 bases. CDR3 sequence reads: CASSPPGGKGRVYGYTF. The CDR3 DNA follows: TGTGCCAGCTCACCACCGGGAGGGAAGGGTCGTGTTTATGGCTACACCTTC.